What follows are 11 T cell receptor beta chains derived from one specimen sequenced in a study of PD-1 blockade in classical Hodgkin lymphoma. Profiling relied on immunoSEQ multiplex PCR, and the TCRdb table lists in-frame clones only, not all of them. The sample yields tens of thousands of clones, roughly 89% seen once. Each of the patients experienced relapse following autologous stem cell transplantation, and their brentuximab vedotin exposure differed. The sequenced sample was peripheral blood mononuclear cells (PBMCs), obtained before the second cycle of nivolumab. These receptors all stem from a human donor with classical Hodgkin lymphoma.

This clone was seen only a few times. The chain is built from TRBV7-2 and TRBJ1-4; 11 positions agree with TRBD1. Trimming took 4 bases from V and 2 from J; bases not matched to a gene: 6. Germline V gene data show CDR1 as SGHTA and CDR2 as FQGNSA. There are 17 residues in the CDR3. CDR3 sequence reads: CASSSLGQGATNEKLFF. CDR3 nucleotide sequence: TGTGCCAGCAGCTCTTTAGGACAGGGGGCTACTAATGAAAAACTGTTTTTT.

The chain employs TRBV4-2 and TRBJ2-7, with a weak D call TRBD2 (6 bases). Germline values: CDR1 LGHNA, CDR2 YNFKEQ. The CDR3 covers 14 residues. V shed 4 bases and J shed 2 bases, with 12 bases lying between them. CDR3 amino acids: CASSPSSGAYEQYF. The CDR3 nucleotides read TGTGCCAGCAGCCCTAGCTCGGGGGCCTACGAGCAGTACTTC.

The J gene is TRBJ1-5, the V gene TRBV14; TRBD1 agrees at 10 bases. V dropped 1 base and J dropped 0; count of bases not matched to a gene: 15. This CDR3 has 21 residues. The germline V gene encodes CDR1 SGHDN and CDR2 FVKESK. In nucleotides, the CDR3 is TGTGCCAGCAGCCAAGGAAAAGGCCGGGACAGGGGAGCTTATAGCAATCAGCCCCAGCATTTT. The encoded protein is CASSQGKGRDRGAYSNQPQHF.

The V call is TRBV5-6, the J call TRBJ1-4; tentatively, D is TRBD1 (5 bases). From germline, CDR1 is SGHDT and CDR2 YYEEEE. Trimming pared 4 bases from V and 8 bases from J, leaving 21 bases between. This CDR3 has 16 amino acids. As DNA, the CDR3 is TGTGCCAGCAGCCTGGTTACCCGGGGCAGCAGGGAAAAACTGTTTTTT. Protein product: CASSLVTRGSREKLFF.

CDR3 region: CSVRVPGRLGEQFF. The CDR3 DNA reads as TGCAGCGTTCGCGTACCGGGCAGGCTGGGTGAGCAGTTCTTC. This chain connects TRBV29-1 to TRBJ2-1; D uncertain. Per germline, CDR1 SQVTM and CDR2 ANQGSEA. This CDR3 is 14 amino acids long. The V end was cut by 5 bases, the J end by 9 bases, with 20 bases between.

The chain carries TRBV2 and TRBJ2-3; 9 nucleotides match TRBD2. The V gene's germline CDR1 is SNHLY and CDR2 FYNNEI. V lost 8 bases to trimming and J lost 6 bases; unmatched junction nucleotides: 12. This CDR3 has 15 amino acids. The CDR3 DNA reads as TGTGCCAGCCAACGGAGCGGGGGGTCCCCGGATACGCAGTATTTT. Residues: CASQRSGGSPDTQYF.

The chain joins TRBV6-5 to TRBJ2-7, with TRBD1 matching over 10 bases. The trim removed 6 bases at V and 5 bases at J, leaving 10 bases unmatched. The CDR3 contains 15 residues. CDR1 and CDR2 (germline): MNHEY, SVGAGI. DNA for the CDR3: TGTGCCAGCAGCGCGCAGGGACAGGGGAAAGACGAGCAGTACTTC. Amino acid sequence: CASSAQGQGKDEQYF.

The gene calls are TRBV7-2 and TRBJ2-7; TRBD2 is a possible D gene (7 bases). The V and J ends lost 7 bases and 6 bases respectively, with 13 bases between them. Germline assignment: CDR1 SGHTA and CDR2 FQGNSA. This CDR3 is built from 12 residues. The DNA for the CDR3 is TGTGCCAGCAAAAGGGGGGGTTCCGAGCAGTACTTC. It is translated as CASKRGGSEQYF.

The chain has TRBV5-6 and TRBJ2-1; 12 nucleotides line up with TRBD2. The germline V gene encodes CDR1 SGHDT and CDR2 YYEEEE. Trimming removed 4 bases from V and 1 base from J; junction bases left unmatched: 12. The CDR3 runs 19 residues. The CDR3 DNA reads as TGTGCCAGCAGCCCCCCCTGGCTAGCGGGGGGGTTATCCTACAATGAGCAGTTCTTC. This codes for CASSPPWLAGGLSYNEQFF.

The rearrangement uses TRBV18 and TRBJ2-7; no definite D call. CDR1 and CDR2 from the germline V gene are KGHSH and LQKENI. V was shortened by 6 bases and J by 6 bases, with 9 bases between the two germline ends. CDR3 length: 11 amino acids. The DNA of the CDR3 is TGTGCCAGCTCCCTCGAGACCGAGCAGTACTTC. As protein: CASSLETEQYF.

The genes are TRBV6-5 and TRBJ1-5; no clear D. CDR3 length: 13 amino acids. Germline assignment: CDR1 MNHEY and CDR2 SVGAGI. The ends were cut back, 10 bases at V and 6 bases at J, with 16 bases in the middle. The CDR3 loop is CAISQAAGQPQHF. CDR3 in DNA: TGTGCCATTTCGCAGGCGGCCGGTCAGCCCCAGCATTTT.